These 8 T cell receptor beta chains were all obtained from the same sample, sequenced in a study of OX40 agonist ivuxolimab in advanced cancers. TCRdb's table, derived via immunoSEQ multiplex PCR, lists solely in-frame clones and lacks some. The sample holds about 53,000 clones, about 88% seen once. This specimen consisted of CD4+ or CD8+ T cells sorted from blood, obtained in a trial of the OX40 agonist ivuxolimab. These receptors were collected from an adult with an advanced solid tumor such as melanoma, head and neck, liver or kidney cancer.

The chain is built from TRBV19 and TRBJ1-5; 7 bases align to TRBD1. Germline V lookup: CDR1 LNHDA, CDR2 SQIVND (reference sequence). CDR3 length: 17 residues. V lost 5 bases and J lost 1; bases outside the gene matches: 11. The CDR3 here is CASSRPGGSRSNQPQHF. The CDR3 DNA reads TGTGCCAGTAGTCGGCCAGGGGGATCGAGGAGCAATCAGCCCCAGCATTTT.

The rearrangement uses TRBV19 and TRBJ2-7, with D maybe TRBD1 (5 bases). The CDR3 runs 14 residues. V dropped 6 bases and J dropped 2 bases, with 14 bases sitting between them. In germline, CDR1 is LNHDA, CDR2 SQIVND (reference sequence). The CDR3 reads CASSVSQGPYEQYF. CDR3 coding DNA: TGTGCCAGTAGCGTGTCTCAGGGTCCCTACGAGCAGTACTTC.

The rearrangement joins TRBV5-5 to TRBJ2-3, with a tentative D call TRBD2 (5 bases). Germline CDR1 and CDR2: SGHKS and YYEKEE (reference sequence). Trimming removed 0 bases from V and 4 bases from J, with 9 bases in between. The CDR3 extends over 14 amino acids. CDR3 amino acids: CASSLGLGADTQYF. Written as DNA, the CDR3 is TGTGCCAGCAGCTTGGGCCTCGGGGCAGATACGCAGTATTTT.

The chain employs TRBV28 and TRBJ2-7; D is unclear. This CDR3 spans 12 amino acids. V lost 1 base to trimming and J lost 2 bases, with 3 bases between them. Germline-derived CDR1 and CDR2 are MDHEN and SYDVKM. Here the CDR3 DNA reads TGTGCCAGCAGTTTATTGGCCTACGAGCAGTACTTC. This codes for CASSLLAYEQYF. Full variable domain (remainder filled in from reference TRBV28 and TRBJ2-7): DVKVTQSSRYLVKRTGEKVFLECVQDMDHENMFWYRQDPGLGLRLIYFSYDVKMKEKGDIPEGYSVSREKKERFSLILESASTNQTSMYLCASSLLAYEQYFGPGTRLTVT.

This clone was counted a few times. This chain links TRBV5-1 with TRBJ2-1; D might be TRBD1 or TRBD2, each matching 5 bases. Germline CDR1 reads SGHRS; CDR2 reads YFSETQ. The CDR3 covers 16 residues. The V end lost 3 bases, the J end lost 0 bases, and 13 bases lay between the germline ends. For the CDR3, the DNA is TGCGCCAGCAGCTCCGAGGGGATCAGCTCCTACAATGAGCAGTTCTTC. Amino acid sequence: CASSSEGISSYNEQFF.

This clone came up a few times. V gene TRBV18 combines with J gene TRBJ1-2, with TRBD1 matching 7 bases. The V and J ends lost 5 bases and 2 bases, in that order; junction bases with no gene match: 2. Germline V CDR1 and CDR2: KGHSH, LQKENI. The length of the CDR3 is 13 residues. CDR3 sequence reads: CASSGQANYGYTF. DNA for the CDR3: TGTGCCAGCTCAGGACAGGCCAACTATGGCTACACCTTC. Full variable domain (remainder filled in from reference TRBV18 and TRBJ1-2): NAGVMQNPRHLVRRRGQEARLRCSPMKGHSHVYWYRQLPEEGLKFMVYLQKENIIDESGMPKERFSAEFPKEGPSILRIQQVVRGDSAAYFCASSGQANYGYTFGSGTRLTVV.

The chain joins TRBV6-5 to TRBJ1-3, with TRBD1 as a possible D gene (5 bases). This CDR3 has 14 residues. Germline-derived CDR1 and CDR2 are MNHEY and SVGAGI. V lost 6 bases, J lost 4 bases, and 13 bases lay in between. The CDR3 sequence: CASSGTSGGNTIYF. In nucleotides, the CDR3 is TGTGCCAGCAGCGGGACTTCGGGAGGAAACACCATATATTTT.

The chain uses TRBV5-1 and TRBJ2-5; 7 positions match TRBD1. This CDR3 has 14 amino acids. Germline V gene sequence: CDR1 SGHRS, CDR2 YFSETQ. With 4 bases clipped from V and 3 bases from J, the junction kept 6 bases outside the gene matches. The CDR3 loop reads CASSPGQPKETQYF. The CDR3 DNA reads as TGCGCCAGCAGCCCGGGACAGCCCAAAGAGACCCAGTACTTC.